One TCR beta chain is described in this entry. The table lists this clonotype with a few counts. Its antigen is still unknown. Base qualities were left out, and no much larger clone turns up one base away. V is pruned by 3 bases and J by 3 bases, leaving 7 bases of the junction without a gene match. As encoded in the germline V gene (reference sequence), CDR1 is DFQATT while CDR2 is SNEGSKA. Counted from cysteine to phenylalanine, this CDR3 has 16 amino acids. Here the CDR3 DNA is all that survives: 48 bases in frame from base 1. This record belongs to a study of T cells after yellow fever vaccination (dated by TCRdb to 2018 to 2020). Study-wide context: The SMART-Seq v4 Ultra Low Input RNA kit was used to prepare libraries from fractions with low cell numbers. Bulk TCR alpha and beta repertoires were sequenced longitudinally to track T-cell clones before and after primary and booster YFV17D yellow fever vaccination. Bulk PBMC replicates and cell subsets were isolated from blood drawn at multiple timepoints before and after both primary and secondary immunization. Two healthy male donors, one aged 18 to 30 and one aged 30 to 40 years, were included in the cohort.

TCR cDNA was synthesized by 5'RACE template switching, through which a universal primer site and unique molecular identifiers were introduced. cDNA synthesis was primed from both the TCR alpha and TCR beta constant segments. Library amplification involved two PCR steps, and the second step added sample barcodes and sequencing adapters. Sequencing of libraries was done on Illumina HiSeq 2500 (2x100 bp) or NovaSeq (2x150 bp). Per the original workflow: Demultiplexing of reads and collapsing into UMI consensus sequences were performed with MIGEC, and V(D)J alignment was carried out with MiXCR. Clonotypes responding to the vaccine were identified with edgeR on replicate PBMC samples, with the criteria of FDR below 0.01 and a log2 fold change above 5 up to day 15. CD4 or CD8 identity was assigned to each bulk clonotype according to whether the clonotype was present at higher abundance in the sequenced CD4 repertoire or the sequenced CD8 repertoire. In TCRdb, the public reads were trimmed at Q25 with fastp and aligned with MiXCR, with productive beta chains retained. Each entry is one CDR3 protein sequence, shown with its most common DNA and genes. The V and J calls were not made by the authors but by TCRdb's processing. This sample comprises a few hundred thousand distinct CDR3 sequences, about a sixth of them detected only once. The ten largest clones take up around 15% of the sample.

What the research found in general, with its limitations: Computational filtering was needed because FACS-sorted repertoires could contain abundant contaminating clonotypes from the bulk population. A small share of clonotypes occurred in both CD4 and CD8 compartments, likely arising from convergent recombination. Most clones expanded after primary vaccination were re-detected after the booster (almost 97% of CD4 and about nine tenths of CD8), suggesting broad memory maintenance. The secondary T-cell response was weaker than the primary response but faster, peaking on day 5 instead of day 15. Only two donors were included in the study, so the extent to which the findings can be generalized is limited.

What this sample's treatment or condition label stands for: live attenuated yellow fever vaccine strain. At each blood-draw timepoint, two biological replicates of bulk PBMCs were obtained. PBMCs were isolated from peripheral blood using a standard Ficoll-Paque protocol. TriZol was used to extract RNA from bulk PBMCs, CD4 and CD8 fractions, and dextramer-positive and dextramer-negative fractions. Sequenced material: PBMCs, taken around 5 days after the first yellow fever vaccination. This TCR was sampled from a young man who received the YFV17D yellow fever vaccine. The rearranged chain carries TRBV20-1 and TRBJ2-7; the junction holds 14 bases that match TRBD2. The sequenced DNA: TGCAGTGCTAGTTTGCCTGGGACTAGCGGGGGCTACGAGCAGTACTTC. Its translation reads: CSASLPGTSGGYEQYF.